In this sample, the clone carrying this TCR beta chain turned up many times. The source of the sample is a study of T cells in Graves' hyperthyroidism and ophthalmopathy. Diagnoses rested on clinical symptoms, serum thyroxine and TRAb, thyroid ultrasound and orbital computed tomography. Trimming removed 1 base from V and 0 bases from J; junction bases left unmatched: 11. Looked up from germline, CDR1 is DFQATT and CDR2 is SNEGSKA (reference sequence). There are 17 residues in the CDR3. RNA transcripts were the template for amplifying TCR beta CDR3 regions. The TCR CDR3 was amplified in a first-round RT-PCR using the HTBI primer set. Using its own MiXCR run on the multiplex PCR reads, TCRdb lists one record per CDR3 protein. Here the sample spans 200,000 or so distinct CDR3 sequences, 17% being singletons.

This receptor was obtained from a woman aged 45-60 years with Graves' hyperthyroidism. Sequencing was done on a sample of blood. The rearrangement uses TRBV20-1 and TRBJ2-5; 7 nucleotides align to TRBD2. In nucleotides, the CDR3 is TGCAGTGCTAGAGCCCCGGGAGCGGGATGGGACCAAGAGACCCAGTACTTC. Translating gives CSARAPGAGWDQETQYF.